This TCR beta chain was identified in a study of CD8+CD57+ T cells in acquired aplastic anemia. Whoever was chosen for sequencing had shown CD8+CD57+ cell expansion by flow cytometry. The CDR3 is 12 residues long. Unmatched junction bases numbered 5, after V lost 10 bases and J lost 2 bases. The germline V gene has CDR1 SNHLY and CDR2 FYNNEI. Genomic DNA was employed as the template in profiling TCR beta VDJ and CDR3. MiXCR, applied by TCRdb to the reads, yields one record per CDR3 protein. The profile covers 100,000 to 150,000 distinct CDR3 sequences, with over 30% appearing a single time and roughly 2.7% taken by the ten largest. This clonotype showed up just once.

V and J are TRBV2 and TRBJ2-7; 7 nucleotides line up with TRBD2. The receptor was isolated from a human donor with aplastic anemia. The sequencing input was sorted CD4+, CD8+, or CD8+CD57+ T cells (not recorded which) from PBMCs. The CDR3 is CAIEAGPYEQYF. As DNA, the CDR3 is TGTGCCATCGAAGCGGGGCCCTACGAGCAGTACTTC.